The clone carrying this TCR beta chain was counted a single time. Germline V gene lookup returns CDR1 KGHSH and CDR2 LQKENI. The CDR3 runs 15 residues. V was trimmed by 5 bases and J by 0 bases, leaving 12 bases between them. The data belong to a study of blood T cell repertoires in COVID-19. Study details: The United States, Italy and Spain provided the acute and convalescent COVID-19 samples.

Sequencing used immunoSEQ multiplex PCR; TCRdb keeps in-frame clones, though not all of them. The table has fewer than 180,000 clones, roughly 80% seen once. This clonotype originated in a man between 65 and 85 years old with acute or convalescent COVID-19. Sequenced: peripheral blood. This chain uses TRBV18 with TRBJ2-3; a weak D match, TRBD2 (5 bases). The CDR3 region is CASSGLAPSTDTQYF. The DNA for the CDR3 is TGTGCCAGCTCAGGGCTAGCACCTAGCACAGATACGCAGTATTTT.